This T cell receptor (beta chain) emerged from a study of cytomegalovirus exposure and HLA in healthy donors (dated by TCRdb to 2016 to 2017). Regarding the study in general: In an earlier analysis of under 600 of the donors, approximately 260 Gb of sequence data and 117 million unique TCR beta sequences from 180 million or so T cells were reported. About 280 gigabases of sequencing data and 75 million to 85 million unique TCR sequences made up an early release that covered some 640 HLA-typed donors. Of the roughly 400 genotyped donors, over 80% were placed in the genetic ancestry cluster associated with self-reported Caucasian donors. The study aimed to test whether signatures of past pathogen exposure could be identified by cataloging public T cell receptors. The T cell repertoires of 550 to 850 subjects were profiled by immunosequencing and related to cytomegalovirus serostatus. Besides the first cohort of roughly 660 subjects, a separate validation cohort made up of over a hundred different subjects was used. To predict cytomegalovirus infection status, the study combined high-throughput TCR immunosequencing, statistical association of individual TCRs with disease status, and machine learning. In a later analysis, previously published TCR beta repertoires from more than 500 donors were re-analyzed and high-resolution HLA genotyping was added so that TCR occurrence patterns could be studied. Rather than using new phenotypic data, the later analysis identified candidate immune exposures from TCR beta sequences and from how often those sequences occurred across donors. An earlier analysis of roughly 580 of the donors used high-throughput TCR beta sequencing to judge whether each TCR beta V gene segment behaved as functional or pseudogenic. Alongside the repertoire data, information on donor age, sex, ethnicity and CMV serostatus was compiled. In a later genetic analysis, genome-wide SNP genotypes for 398 of the 666 donors were used, and that subset was treated as a discovery cohort. All discovery cohort repertoires had been generated on a single sequencing platform. Both class I and class II loci were covered by HLA typing, at four-digit resolution. Typing coverage varied by locus: roughly 620-640 donors for A, B, C, DRB1 and DQB1; roughly 510 for DQA1; over 600 for DPA1; 450 to 480 for DPB1. Four or five DR-DQ haplotypes were handled as single units for association and clustering because linkage in the cohort was strong. On average, 235,054 unique TCR beta nucleotide sequences were sequenced per donor among a few hundred genotyped donors of the cohort, with 15% to 20% of those sequences being non-productive. Points the paper makes about the study in general: When HLA alleles, especially DR and DQ, strongly co-occurred, TCR associations were difficult to assign to individual alleles. A further reported finding was that TCR beta sequences accurately predicted the HLA-A and HLA-B alleles for most subjects in the first cohort. In vitro tests confirmed that a few of the cytomegalovirus-associated TCR beta chains recognize cytomegalovirus antigens. Compared with the approximately 700-donor mean, donors in an Asian-associated ancestry cluster had fewer N-insertions in productive TCRs, according to a later genetic analysis. A total of fewer than 200 TCR beta chains were listed by the study as associated with cytomegalovirus. In a later analysis, the rate of TCR association differed among HLA loci, with DRB1 alleles having the most associated TCRs and HLA-C alleles having the fewest. Specific HLA alleles were associated with 15,000 to 20,000 TCR beta sequences at a false discovery rate of 0.05 in a later analysis. Because counts were too low, some 17 rarely observed V segments, including chromosome 9 orphons, were excluded from the earlier analysis of 587 of the donors. According to a later analysis, parvovirus B19, influenza, CMV and Epstein-Barr virus appeared linked to several top co-occurrence clusters. An association between a missense DCLRE1C variant and V-gene and J-gene trimming of TCR beta chains was found in a later genetic analysis and replicated in an independent cohort. The 87-base-pair reads could not distinguish some IMGT-functional V segments, including TRBV6-2 and TRBV6-3, so those segments were excluded. Most CMV-associated TCR beta chains appeared to be HLA-restricted in a later analysis, and the HLA associations seemed to be driven largely by CMV exposure. Because HLA typing was unavailable for some donors at each locus, only the typed subset was used in association tests. Correlated functional status among segregating V segments might be attributable to linkage disequilibrium, but an unknown experimental factor could not be ruled out. Broadly in line with IMGT annotations, most TCR beta V segments showed up in productive rearrangements about 90% or about 30% of the time in an earlier analysis of 587 of the donors. In a later analysis, HLA-associated TCR beta chains were found to be more clonally expanded and to have lower generation probabilities than equally common non-associated chains. Immune exposure information for the cohort was limited to CMV serostatus. A cluster of highly shared sequence variants was judged likely to be a technical artifact of the sequencing pipeline. According to the authors, the approach could potentially be generalized to other disease states and immunological phenotypes. Most TCR sequences were seen in very few donors, while some public TCRs were found in many individuals. In both the original and validation cohorts, the classifier was reported to diagnose cytomegalovirus status with high specificity and sensitivity. This cohort had only TCR beta chains sequenced, and the lack of alpha or paired-chain data limited which features could be detected. Roughly uniform sequencing depth across donors was assumed in presence/absence analyses, although this assumption may not hold.

The library was made by the immunoSEQ multiplex PCR assay. For the multiplex PCR, a mixture combining 60 forward primers for TCR Vbeta segments and 13 reverse primers for TCR Jbeta segments was used. The CDR3 region of rearranged TCR beta genes was amplified from genomic DNA with a multiplex PCR assay. The Illumina HiSeq System was used to sequence the amplified TCR beta libraries as 87-base-pair reads. For the original study's pipeline: In a later analysis, around 80 million unique TCR beta chains were counted across the 500 to 850 repertoires, and about 10 million of these chains were shared by at least two donors. To remove PCR and sequencing errors, raw reads were error-corrected and collapsed into unique sequences using a nearest-neighbor algorithm that merged closely related sequences. To assign V, D and J gene segments, CDR3 sequences were aligned to IMGT reference sequences. For a sequence to be retained, at least a six-nucleotide match to both a V gene segment and a J gene segment was required. Rearrangements were classified as productive when the CDR3 lacked stop codons and remained in frame with V and J, and all other rearrangements were classified as non-productive. CDR3 was defined according to IMGT convention as the region running from the second conserved V-encoded cysteine to the conserved J-encoded phenylalanine. Sequences without an unambiguous match to a single V gene segment were excluded from the earlier analysis of approximately 560 of the donors. In an earlier analysis of around 590 of the donors, a V segment was called functional when productive rearrangements were above 56.7%, and segregating when the standard deviation between donors exceeded 5%. A statistical classification framework was built to diagnose cytomegalovirus status from the catalog of TCR beta chain sequences. V and J gene assignment, in a later analysis, came from comparing TCR nucleotide sequences with IMGT/GENE-DB human TR gene sequences. A later analysis assigned CDR3 sequences and most-parsimonious VDJ recombination scenarios with the TCRdist pipeline. A later analysis defined each TCR beta chain by its CDR3 amino acid sequence plus V-gene family, and excluded reads lacking a unique V-gene family. A later analysis removed roughly 590 highly shared, low-generation-probability nucleotide sequences to deal with suspected cross-contamination and a sequencing artifact. In a later analysis, a clonal expansion index was calculated for each public chain from normalized within-repertoire ranks of inferred template counts. In a later analysis, generation probabilities were computed with a VDJ recombination model fitted to out-of-frame rearrangements, and the resulting probabilities were checked against IGoR. A later analysis scored TCR-TCR, TCR-HLA and TCR-CMV co-occurrence with hypergeometric tests, applying a repertoire-size bias correction to TCR pairs. In a later analysis, false discovery rates were estimated by permuting HLA or CMV assignments 20 times. A later analysis grouped co-occurring TCRs with DBSCAN, adding TCRdist sequence similarity when clustering within HLA-allele-positive subsets. Co-occurrence clustering excluded repertoires with fewer than 30,000 or more than 120,000 public chains, plus five with anomalous nucleotide sharing. The clones in this table, taken by TCRdb from immuneACCESS, are in-frame only. Not every clone is retained; where verified, under half of the shortfall comes from an unresolved V gene, and the cause of the rest is unknown. The DNA was the basis for D and trimming; V, J and clone size are from that table. The table held for this sample gives about 140,000 clones. 2% to 3% of the sample is taken by the ten largest.

The germline V gene specifies MGHRA as CDR1 and YSYEKL as CDR2. Reading from cysteine to phenylalanine, the CDR3 counts 16 amino acids. Just CDR3 DNA is preserved here, 48 bases in frame from base 1. V is trimmed back by 4 bases and J by 2 bases, and the junction contains 6 bases that no gene match accounts for. The cohort was made up of about 670 healthy bone marrow donors. All cohort members were sampled while nominally healthy, although unrecorded immune exposures were likely present. The donor tested CMV seronegative, placing the donor among the 350 or so seronegative members of the cohort. A peripheral blood sample was provided by each donor, and peripheral blood mononuclear cells were used for TCR beta sequencing. The Qiagen DNeasy Blood Extraction Kit was used to extract genomic DNA from the blood cell samples. Concerning this clone: Which antigen it targets is not known.

Sequenced input: PBMCs. The receptor was isolated from a man aged 40-55 years in good health and CMV-seronegative. The chain uses TRBV4-1 and TRBJ1-4, with 8 central nucleotides matching TRBD1. The nucleotide sequence reads TGCGCCAGCAGCCCCGTACCAGGGGGCACTAATGAAAAACTGTTTTTT. The encoded protein is CASSPVPGGTNEKLFF.